What follows are 5 T cell receptor beta chains derived from one specimen sequenced in a study of blood T cell repertoires in COVID-19. Only in-frame clones appear in the TCRdb table, and some are missing; sequencing was by immunoSEQ multiplex PCR. The table has around 140,000 clones, 80% seen once. What was sequenced was peripheral blood. The receptors come from an older man who had recovered from COVID-19.

CDR3 sequence: CASSVLSGTDTQYF. The CDR3 DNA reads as TGCGCCAGCAGCGTACTTTCAGGGACAGATACGCAGTATTTT. The rearrangement joins TRBV5-1 to TRBJ2-3, with D maybe TRBD1 (5 bases). Germline CDR1 and CDR2: SGHRS and YFSETQ. This CDR3 has 14 amino acids. V was shortened by 4 bases and J by 3 bases, with 12 bases between the two germline ends.

The gene calls are TRBV18 and TRBJ2-7; 9 nucleotides agree with TRBD2. From germline, CDR1 is KGHSH and CDR2 LQKENI. The CDR3 contains 16 residues. Losses at the gene ends were 4 bases for V and 6 bases for J; bases not matched to a gene: 13. CDR3 in DNA: TGTGCCAGCTCACGGACCTACTCTGCGGGAGGGAGCGAGCAGTACTTC. The encoded protein is CASSRTYSAGGSEQYF. Drawing the rest from reference TRBV18 and TRBJ2-7, the complete variable domain is NAGVMQNPRHLVRRRGQEARLRCSPMKGHSHVYWYRQLPEEGLKFMVYLQKENIIDESGMPKERFSAEFPKEGPSILRIQQVVRGDSAAYFCASSRTYSAGGSEQYFGPGTRLTVT.

For the CDR3, the DNA is TGTGCCAGCAGTCTACAGGGTACTCAGCCCCAGCATTTT. This encodes CASSLQGTQPQHF. V usage is TRBV12-3 or TRBV12-4 and J usage is TRBJ1-5, with a tentative D call TRBD1 (6 bases). The CDR3 totals 13 residues. V was shortened by 5 bases and J by 6 bases, with 11 bases between the two germline ends.

The DNA for the CDR3 is TGTGCCAGTAGTATTGAGGGAGGGCCGCATGAGCAGTTCTTC. Residues: CASSIEGGPHEQFF. The chain uses TRBV19 and TRBJ2-1; TRBD2 agrees at 7 bases. V lost 3 bases, J lost 8 bases, and 7 bases stayed unmatched. CDR3 length equals 14 residues. Germline V lookup: CDR1 LNHDA, CDR2 SQIVND (reference sequence).

This clone was counted once. V and J are TRBV7-3 and TRBJ2-2; unclear D gene. Trimming pared 5 bases from V and 7 bases from J, leaving 11 bases between. Per the germline V gene, CDR1 is SGHTA and CDR2 is FQGTGA. CDR3 length: 13 amino acids. The CDR3 DNA reads as TGTGCCAGCAGCCCTACTACGAGCGGGGAGCTGTTTTTT. It codes for CASSPTTSGELFF.